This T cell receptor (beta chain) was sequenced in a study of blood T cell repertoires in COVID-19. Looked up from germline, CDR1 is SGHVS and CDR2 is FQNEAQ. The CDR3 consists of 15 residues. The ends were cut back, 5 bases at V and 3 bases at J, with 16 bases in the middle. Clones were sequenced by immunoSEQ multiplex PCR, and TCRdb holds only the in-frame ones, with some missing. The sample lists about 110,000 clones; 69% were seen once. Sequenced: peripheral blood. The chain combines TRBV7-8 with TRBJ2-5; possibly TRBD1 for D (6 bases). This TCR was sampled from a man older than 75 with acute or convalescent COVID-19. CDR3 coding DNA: TGTGCCAGCAGCGCGCAGGGGCTTTGGAAAGAGACCCAGTACTTC. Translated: CASSAQGLWKETQYF.